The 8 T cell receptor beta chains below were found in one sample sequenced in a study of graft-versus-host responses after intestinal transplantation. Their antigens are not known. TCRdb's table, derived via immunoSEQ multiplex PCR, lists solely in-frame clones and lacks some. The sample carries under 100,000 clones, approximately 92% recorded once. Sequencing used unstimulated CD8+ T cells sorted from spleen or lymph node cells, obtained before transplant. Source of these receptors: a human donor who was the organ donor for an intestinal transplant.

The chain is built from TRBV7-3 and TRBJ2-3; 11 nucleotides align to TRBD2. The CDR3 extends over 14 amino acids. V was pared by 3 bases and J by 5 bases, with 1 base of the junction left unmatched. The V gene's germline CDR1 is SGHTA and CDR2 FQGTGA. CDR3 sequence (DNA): TGTGCCAGCAGCTTCGGACTAGCGGGAGATACGCAGTATTTT. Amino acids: CASSFGLAGDTQYF.

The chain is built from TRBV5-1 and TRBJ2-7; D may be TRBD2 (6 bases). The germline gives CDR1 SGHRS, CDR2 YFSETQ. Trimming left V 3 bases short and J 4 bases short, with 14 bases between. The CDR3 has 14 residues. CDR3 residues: CASSYPGLPYEQYF. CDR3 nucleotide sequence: TGCGCCAGCAGCTACCCGGGACTCCCTTACGAGCAGTACTTC.

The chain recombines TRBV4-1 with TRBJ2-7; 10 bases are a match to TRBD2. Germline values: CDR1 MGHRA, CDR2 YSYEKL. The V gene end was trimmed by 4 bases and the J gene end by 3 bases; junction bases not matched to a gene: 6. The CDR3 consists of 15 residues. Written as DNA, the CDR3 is TGCGCCAGCAGCCCAGGGACTAGCGCCCACTACGAGCAGTACTTC. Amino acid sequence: CASSPGTSAHYEQYF.

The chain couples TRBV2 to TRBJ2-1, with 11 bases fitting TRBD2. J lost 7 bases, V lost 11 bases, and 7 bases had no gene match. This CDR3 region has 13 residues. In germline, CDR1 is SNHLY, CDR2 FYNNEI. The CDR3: CAWVSGGANEQFF. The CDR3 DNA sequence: TGTGCCTGGGTTAGCGGGGGGGCTAATGAGCAGTTCTTC.

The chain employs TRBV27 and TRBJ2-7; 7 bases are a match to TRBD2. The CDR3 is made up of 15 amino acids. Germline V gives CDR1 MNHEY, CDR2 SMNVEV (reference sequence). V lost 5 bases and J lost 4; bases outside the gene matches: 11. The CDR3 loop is CASSTPGGTSYEQYF. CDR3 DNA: TGTGCCAGCAGTACTCCGGGGGGTACGTCATACGAGCAGTACTTC.

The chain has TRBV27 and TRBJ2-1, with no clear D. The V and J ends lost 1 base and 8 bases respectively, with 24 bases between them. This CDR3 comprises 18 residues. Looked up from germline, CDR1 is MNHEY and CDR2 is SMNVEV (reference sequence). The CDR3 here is CASSLLVASPETSDEQFF. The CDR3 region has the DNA TGTGCCAGCAGTTTATTGGTCGCTTCGCCTGAAACCAGTGATGAGCAGTTCTTC.

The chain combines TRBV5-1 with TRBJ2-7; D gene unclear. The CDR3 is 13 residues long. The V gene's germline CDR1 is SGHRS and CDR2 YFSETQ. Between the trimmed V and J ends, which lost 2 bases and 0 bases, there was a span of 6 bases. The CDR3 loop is CASSFTSSYEQYF. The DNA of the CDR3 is TGCGCCAGCAGCTTCACGAGCTCCTACGAGCAGTACTTC.

Here the CDR3 DNA reads TGTGCCAGCAGTCCCTCTGTCAAAAACATTCAGTACTTC. Translation: CASSPSVKNIQYF. The genes are TRBV27 and TRBJ2-4, with D unresolved. Germline V lookup: CDR1 MNHEY, CDR2 SMNVEV (reference sequence). The CDR3 covers 13 residues. V was shortened by 5 bases and J by 3 bases, with 8 bases between the two germline ends.